This TCR beta chain is drawn from a study of T cells after yellow fever vaccination. Study summary: SMART-Seq v4 Ultra Low Input prepared the low-cell-number fractions.

TCRdb analysed the 5' RACE reads with MiXCR anew, one entry per CDR3 protein. This sample yields about 320,000 distinct CDR3 sequences, of which approximately 11% are seen a single time; approximately 3.3% belongs to the top ten. CDR3 length: 15 residues. Per the germline V gene, CDR1 is SGHTA and CDR2 is FQGNSA. V lost 0 bases, J lost 3 bases, and 12 bases lay in between. The source material was CD4+ T cells sorted from PBMCs, sampled 45 days after the yellow fever booster vaccination. The rearrangement joins TRBV7-2 to TRBJ2-7; D is undetermined. The TCR sequence derives from a man between 18 and 29 years old who received the YFV17D yellow fever vaccine. In DNA, the CDR3 is TGTGCCAGCAGCTTAGCGGACGTCCAGCTCTACGAGCAGTACTTC. Its translation: CASSLADVQLYEQYF.